Below, 32 T cell receptor beta chains from the same sample are listed, as sequenced in a study of blood T cell repertoires in COVID-19. Using immunoSEQ multiplex PCR, the repertoire was profiled, and TCRdb retains in-frame clones only, with some absent. The sample includes around 140,000 clones, 75% to 80% of them seen just once. Material for sequencing was peripheral blood. Receptors were obtained from a woman in her 50s with active or convalescent COVID-19.

V and J are TRBV7-6 and TRBJ2-2, with 8 bases identical to TRBD1. The V segment lost 0 bases and the J segment 5 bases; nucleotides outside the gene matches: 8. Per germline, CDR1 SGHVS and CDR2 FNYEAQ. This CDR3 contains 17 residues. The CDR3 DNA follows: TGTGCCAGCAGCTTAGCTGCCGACAGGGGTCGAACCGGGGAGCTGTTTTTT. The encoded protein is CASSLAADRGRTGELFF. The whole variable domain, filled in from reference TRBV7-6 and TRBJ2-2, reads GAGVSQSPRYKVTKRGQDVALRCDPISGHVSLYWYRQALGQGPEFLTYFNYEAQQDKSGLPNDRFSAERPEGSISTLTIQRTEQRDSAMYRCASSLAADRGRTGELFFGEGSRLTVL.

J is TRBJ1-5 and V is TRBV28; TRBD1 matches at 7 bases. CDR1 is MDHEN, CDR2 SYDVKM, per germline. The CDR3 runs 12 residues. Trimming at V came to 7 bases and at J to 6 bases, leaving 3 bases not matched to a gene. Here the CDR3 DNA reads TGTGCCAGCACCACAGGGGTTCAGCCCCAGCATTTT. Amino acids: CASTTGVQPQHF.

V gene TRBV11-1 combines with J gene TRBJ2-5; D not certain. Germline loops: CDR1 SGHAT, CDR2 FQDESV (reference sequence). This CDR3 comprises 11 residues. Trimming pared 5 bases from V and 4 bases from J, leaving 5 bases between. The CDR3: CASSLRETQYF. In nucleotides, the CDR3 is TGTGCCAGCAGCCTCAGAGAGACCCAGTACTTC. Drawing the rest from reference TRBV11-1 and TRBJ2-5, the complete variable domain is EAEVAQSPRYKITEKSQAVAFWCDPISGHATLYWYRQILGQGPELLVQFQDESVVDDSQLPKDRFSAERLKGVDSTLKIQPAELGDSAMYLCASSLRETQYFGPGTRLLVL.

The chain recombines TRBV30 with TRBJ1-2; D not certain. There are 14 residues in the CDR3. Germline CDR1 and CDR2: GTSNPN and SVGIG (reference sequence). Trimming left V 3 bases short and J 7 bases short, with 18 bases between. In nucleotides, the CDR3 is TGTGCCTGGAGACGGTTAAGGGAGGAGGGTGGCTACACCTTC. Translated, it gives CAWRRLREEGGYTF.

V is TRBV7-2 and J is TRBJ1-4, with 7 bases that match TRBD1. V dropped 6 bases and J dropped 8; count of bases not matched to a gene: 12. Germline values: CDR1 SGHTA, CDR2 FQGNSA. CDR3 size: 15 residues. DNA for the CDR3: TGTGCCAGCAGGTTGTCCGCGACAGGGAGAGAAAAACTGTTTTTT. Amino acid sequence: CASRLSATGREKLFF.

V and J are TRBV5-5 and TRBJ1-3; 7 bases match TRBD1. In germline, CDR1 is SGHKS, CDR2 YYEKEE (reference sequence). The CDR3 runs 15 residues. The V gene end was trimmed by 3 bases and the J gene end by 8 bases; junction bases not matched to a gene: 11. CDR3 sequence reads: CASSSGTATWDTIYF. The CDR3 coding sequence is TGTGCCAGCAGCTCGGGGACAGCCACTTGGGACACCATATATTTT.

The V and J genes are TRBV6-5 and TRBJ1-1; a possible D gene is TRBD1 (6 bases). Trimming cost V 8 bases and J 2 bases, with 15 bases left between them. CDR1 is MNHEY, CDR2 SVGAGI, per germline. This CDR3 comprises 14 residues. The CDR3 DNA reads as TGTGCCAGCTGGTTATCCAGGGGAAACACTGAAGCTTTCTTT. This translates into CASWLSRGNTEAFF.

This chain uses TRBV18 with TRBJ2-5; perhaps TRBD1 as D (6 bases). The CDR3 totals 14 residues. The germline V and J ends were trimmed by 4 bases and 7 bases, with 16 bases remaining between them. Looked up from germline, CDR1 is KGHSH and CDR2 is LQKENI. The CDR3 loop reads CASSLPGAEGTQYF. Here the CDR3 DNA reads TGTGCCAGCTCACTCCCAGGGGCCGAGGGGACCCAGTACTTC.

The chain couples TRBV30 to TRBJ1-4; 7 bases line up with TRBD1. This CDR3 region has 14 residues. The ends lost 0 bases at V and 6 bases at J; junction bases unmatched: 4. CDR1 and CDR2 from the germline V gene are GTSNPN and SVGIG (reference sequence). CDR3 nucleotides: TGTGCCTGGAGTGTAACAGGGGCCGATGAAAAACTGTTTTTT. It is translated as CAWSVTGADEKLFF.

The V gene is TRBV11-2, the J gene TRBJ2-7; D unclear. This CDR3 is built from 12 residues. Trimming removed 0 bases from V and 4 bases from J, with 4 bases in between. Germline loops: CDR1 SGHAT, CDR2 FQNNGV. CDR3 loop: CASSLEYYEQYF. The CDR3 DNA follows: TGTGCCAGCAGCTTAGAGTATTACGAGCAGTACTTC.

The gene calls are TRBV16 and TRBJ2-1, with D possibly being TRBD2 (5 bases). The CDR3 is made up of 12 amino acids. The germline V gene encodes CDR1 KGHSY and CDR2 FQNENV. With 6 bases removed from V and 9 bases from J, the gap between germline ends came to 12 bases. The CDR3 nucleotides are TGTGCCAGCAGACCGACTACCTTTGAGCAGTTCTTC. It translates to CASRPTTFEQFF.

This clone appeared a single time. V usage is TRBV19 and J usage is TRBJ2-3, with D possibly being TRBD2 (5 bases). Germline V gives CDR1 LNHDA, CDR2 SQIVND (reference sequence). This CDR3 comprises 12 residues. V lost 8 bases and J 1 base, leaving 7 bases between the germline ends. The CDR3 coding sequence is TGTGCCAGTTCTAGCCGCACAGATACGCAGTATTTT. Encoded protein: CASSSRTDTQYF.

The V and J genes are TRBV4-3 and TRBJ2-7, with D possibly being TRBD1 (6 bases). The germline V gene has CDR1 LGHNA and CDR2 YSLEER. V was shortened by 3 bases and J by 3 bases, with 18 bases between the two germline ends. The CDR3 totals 16 residues. In nucleotides, the CDR3 is TGCGCCAGCAGCCATCAAACAACAGGGTCGGGCTACGAGCAGTACTTC. Residues: CASSHQTTGSGYEQYF.

This clone was seen more than once but under ten times. V is TRBV6-5 and J is TRBJ1-1; tentative D call: TRBD1 (5 bases). The CDR3 is 14 amino acids. Germline CDR1 MNHEY, CDR2 SVGAGI. Trimming removed 8 bases at V and 5 bases at J, with 18 bases between. The DNA for the CDR3 is TGTGCCAGCCAGAGGGGAGGGAGGGGAACTGAAGCTTTCTTT. Translating it yields CASQRGGRGTEAFF.

The chain recombines TRBV28 with TRBJ1-6, with a weak D call TRBD1 (6 bases). Germline V gene lookup returns CDR1 MDHEN and CDR2 SYDVKM. Between the trimmed V and J ends, which lost 5 bases and 8 bases, there was a span of 16 bases. The CDR3 has 15 residues. The CDR3 here is CASSPGGQSHSPLHF. The CDR3 DNA reads as TGTGCCAGCAGTCCCGGCGGACAGTCCCATTCACCCCTCCACTTT.

The chain has TRBV11-3 and TRBJ2-5; 8 bases line up with TRBD2. V trimming: 8 bases; J trimming: 5 bases; junction bases outside the gene matches: 19. Germline CDR1 is SGHNT and CDR2 is YENEEA. This CDR3 comprises 17 residues. CDR3 in amino acids: CASSNGQTGGPEETQYF. As DNA, the CDR3 is TGTGCCAGCTCGAATGGCCAGACGGGAGGGCCGGAGGAGACCCAGTACTTC. Variable domain in full (rest from reference TRBV11-3 and TRBJ2-5): EAGVVQSPRYKIIEKKQPVAFWCNPISGHNTLYWYLQNLGQGPELLIRYENEEAVDDSQLPKDRFSAERLKGVDSTLKIQPAELGDSAVYLCASSNGQTGGPEETQYFGPGTRLLVL.

The chain combines TRBV6-5 with TRBJ1-3, with D unclear. V lost 6 bases to trimming and J lost 0 bases, with 12 bases between them. This CDR3 has 15 residues. Germline V gene data show CDR1 as MNHEY and CDR2 as SVGAGI. CDR3 in amino acids: CASRRAGNSGNTIYF. DNA for the CDR3: TGTGCCAGCAGAAGGGCGGGAAACTCTGGAAACACCATATATTTT.

The V and J genes are TRBV6-4 and TRBJ2-3; TRBD2 matches 9 bases. With V trimmed by 0 bases and J by 4 bases, 2 bases remained unmatched. From germline, CDR1 is MRHNA and CDR2 SNTAGT. CDR3 length: 15 amino acids. CDR3: CASSDSSGSSDTQYF. The CDR3 DNA sequence: TGTGCCAGCAGTGACTCTAGCGGGAGCTCAGATACGCAGTATTTT.

This chain joins TRBV6-5 and TRBJ1-2; maybe TRBD1 (5 bases). This CDR3 contains 15 residues. V was trimmed by 7 bases and J by 1 base, leaving 16 bases between them. Germline V gives CDR1 MNHEY, CDR2 SVGAGI. CDR3 protein: CASIRKGDFNYGYTF. Written as DNA, the CDR3 is TGTGCCAGCATCCGAAAAGGGGACTTTAACTATGGCTACACCTTC.

The chain recombines TRBV4-1 with TRBJ1-5, with no clear D. This CDR3 region has 18 residues. Germline-derived CDR1 and CDR2 are MGHRA and YSYEKL. Trimming stripped 0 bases from V and 4 bases from J, with 19 bases between. The CDR3 region has the DNA TGCGCCAGCAGCCAAGATCTGGCTGCCGGTCCGGGGAATCAGCCCCAGCATTTT. Protein sequence: CASSQDLAAGPGNQPQHF.

The chain uses TRBV7-2 and TRBJ2-7; the D gene is possibly TRBD2 (6 bases). Germline CDR1 SGHTA, CDR2 FQGNSA. This CDR3 is 14 amino acids long. Trimming stripped 4 bases from V and 5 bases from J, with 15 bases between. The CDR3 sequence: CASSSFVGGNEQYF. DNA of the CDR3: TGTGCCAGCAGCTCCTTCGTGGGGGGTAACGAGCAGTACTTC.

This chain uses TRBV18 with TRBJ1-3; 9 bases map to TRBD1. The junction had 6 bases not matched to a gene; V was cut back by 2 bases and J by 4 bases. The CDR3 is 16 amino acids. Germline-derived CDR1 and CDR2 are KGHSH and LQKENI. The CDR3 is CASSPATGGAGNTIYF. CDR3 coding DNA: TGTGCCAGCTCACCAGCGACAGGGGGAGCGGGAAACACCATATATTTT. The full variable domain, rest sourced from reference TRBV18 and TRBJ1-3, is NAGVMQNPRHLVRRRGQEARLRCSPMKGHSHVYWYRQLPEEGLKFMVYLQKENIIDESGMPKERFSAEFPKEGPSILRIQQVVRGDSAAYFCASSPATGGAGNTIYFGEGSWLTVV.

This clone was counted between two and nine times. J is TRBJ1-2 and V is TRBV9; 7 nucleotides line up with TRBD1. This CDR3 contains 15 residues. Germline V gives CDR1 SGDLS, CDR2 YYNGEE. V lost 4 bases and J lost 8; bases outside the gene matches: 14. The DNA for the CDR3 is TGTGCCAGCAGCCCGGGAGGGGAGGGGGCGCGGGGCTACACCTTC. As protein: CASSPGGEGARGYTF.

The chain couples TRBV24-1 to TRBJ1-2; possibly TRBD1 for D (6 bases). The CDR3 length is 12 residues. Deletions cut 10 bases from V and 2 bases from J, with 10 bases between. The germline V gene has CDR1 KGHDR and CDR2 SFDVKD. CDR3 in DNA: TGTGCCACACAGGGCCCAAACTATGGCTACACCTTC. Translating gives CATQGPNYGYTF.

The chain has TRBV4-3 and TRBJ2-1, with D tentatively TRBD2 (6 bases). Per germline, CDR1 LGHNA and CDR2 YSLEER. This CDR3 is built from 14 residues. V was clipped by 1 base and J by 9 bases, with 13 bases between them. CDR3 coding DNA: TGCGCCAGCAGCCAAGGGCAGTTCGGGAGTGAGCAGTTCTTC. Residues: CASSQGQFGSEQFF.

As concerns this clone: Other DNA sequences from this sample encode an identical CDR3 as well. This chain joins TRBV27 and TRBJ1-2; TRBD1 matches 8 bases. Germline values: CDR1 MNHEY, CDR2 SMNVEV (reference sequence). Trimming removed 2 bases from V and 6 bases from J; junction bases left unmatched: 5. The CDR3 runs to 14 residues. CDR3 in amino acids: CASSLGRGQDGYTF. The DNA of the CDR3 is TGTGCCAGCAGTTTAGGCAGGGGGCAGGATGGCTACACCTTC.

This clone was seen only once. The rearrangement uses TRBV3-1 (or the pseudogene TRBV3-2) and TRBJ2-5; 8 bases match TRBD1. This CDR3 region has 13 residues. Germline trimming cut 5 bases from V and 3 bases from J; bases unmatched to any gene: 2. From germline, CDR1 is LGHDT and CDR2 YNNKEL (reference sequence). CDR3 sequence reads: CASSATGEETQYF. Written as DNA, the CDR3 is TGTGCCAGCAGCGCGACAGGGGAAGAGACCCAGTACTTC.

V and J are TRBV29-1 and TRBJ1-4; D remains unclear. The CDR3 has 15 residues. CDR1 and CDR2 from the germline V gene are SQVTM and ANQGSEA. Trimming removed 5 bases at V and 4 bases at J, with 17 bases between. The CDR3 here is CSVRNPTGSNEKLFF. The CDR3 DNA reads TGCAGCGTTAGAAATCCAACCGGGAGTAATGAAAAACTGTTTTTT.

This chain uses TRBV7-2 with TRBJ2-5; maybe TRBD1 (6 bases). V gave up 1 base and J gave up 5 bases, with 14 bases separating them. The CDR3 runs 15 residues. Germline values: CDR1 SGHTA, CDR2 FQGNSA. The CDR3 reads CASSLDSGVDETQYF. The CDR3 DNA reads TGTGCCAGCAGCTTAGATTCAGGGGTTGACGAGACCCAGTACTTC.

CDR3 sequence: CASSDTGFDGYTF. The CDR3 DNA sequence: TGTGCCAGCAGCGACACAGGATTCGACGGCTACACCTTC. This chain joins TRBV2 and TRBJ1-2; maybe TRBD1 (5 bases). Germline CDR1 is SNHLY and CDR2 is FYNNEI. The CDR3 is 13 amino acids. V was cut by 6 bases and J by 8 bases, with 16 bases left in between.

This clone has a handful of counts. The rearrangement joins TRBV6-5 to TRBJ2-7; maybe TRBD1 (6 bases). This CDR3 is 14 amino acids long. CDR1 MNHEY and CDR2 SVGAGI come from the germline V gene. Trimming took 5 bases from V and 2 from J, leaving 13 bases between them. The CDR3 DNA follows: TGTGCCAGCAGTCCTGCGCGGACAGCCTACGAGCAGTACTTC. Translation gives CASSPARTAYEQYF.

The chain couples TRBV29-1 to TRBJ2-7; 7 positions agree with TRBD1. Germline V lookup: CDR1 SQVTM, CDR2 ANQGSEA. This CDR3 has 14 amino acids. V was pared by 4 bases and J by 2 bases, with 8 bases of the junction left unmatched. The CDR3 reads CSVVEQGIAYEQYF. CDR3 sequence (DNA): TGCAGCGTTGTGGAACAGGGGATTGCCTACGAGCAGTACTTC.